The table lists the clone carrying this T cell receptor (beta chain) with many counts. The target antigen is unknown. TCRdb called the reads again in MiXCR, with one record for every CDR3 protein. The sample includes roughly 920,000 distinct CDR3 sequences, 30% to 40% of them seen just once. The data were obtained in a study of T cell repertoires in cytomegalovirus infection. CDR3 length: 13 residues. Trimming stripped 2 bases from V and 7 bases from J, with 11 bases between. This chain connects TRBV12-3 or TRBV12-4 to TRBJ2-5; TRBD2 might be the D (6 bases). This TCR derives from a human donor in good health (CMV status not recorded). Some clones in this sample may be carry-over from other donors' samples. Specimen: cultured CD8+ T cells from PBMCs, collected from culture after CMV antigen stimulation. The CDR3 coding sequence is TGTGCCAGCAGTTTAATGCAGGAGGGGACCCAGTACTTC. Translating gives CASSLMQEGTQYF.